This passage covers 8 T cell receptor beta chains from one sample sequenced in a study of control samples from healthy donors and cancer patients. The method was immunoSEQ multiplex PCR; TCRdb's version includes in-frame clones alone and lacks a portion of them. This sample has 95,000 to 150,000 clones, with roughly 90% found just once. Sample: blood. The receptors were gathered from a man between 18 and 35 years old in good health.

The rearrangement joins TRBV6-5 to TRBJ2-7; 10 nucleotides match TRBD1. Losses at the gene ends were 4 bases for V and 3 bases for J; bases not matched to a gene: 9. Germline V gene sequence: CDR1 MNHEY, CDR2 SVGAGI. The CDR3 is 16 residues long. The DNA for the CDR3 is TGTGCCAGCAGTTTTCCCGGGACAGGGGCAAACTACGAGCAGTACTTC. This encodes CASSFPGTGANYEQYF.

Written as DNA, the CDR3 is TGTGCCAGCAGCTTAGAAGGGAGGGGGTATGGCTACACCTTC. Encoded protein: CASSLEGRGYGYTF. The chain combines TRBV7-9 with TRBJ1-2, with a possible D match to TRBD1 (6 bases). Germline V CDR1 and CDR2: SEHNR, FQNEAQ (reference sequence). Trimming removed 1 base at V and 5 bases at J, with 11 bases between. The CDR3 loop spans 14 amino acids.

Note on this clone: The same CDR3 can be traced to other DNA sequences in this sample. CDR3 region: CSVELGNSNYGYTF. The CDR3 DNA follows: TGCAGCGTTGAATTGGGAAACAGTAACTATGGCTACACCTTC. The V call is TRBV29-1, the J call TRBJ1-2; D not certain. The CDR3 runs 14 residues. Germline values: CDR1 SQVTM, CDR2 ANQGSEA. V lost 2 bases and J lost 1, with 11 bases in between.

The rearrangement joins TRBV6-1 to TRBJ1-2, with no clear D. CDR3 length equals 14 residues. CDR1 and CDR2 from the germline V gene are MNHNS and SASEGT. V lost 2 bases and J 1 base, leaving 8 bases between the germline ends. DNA of the CDR3: TGTGCCAGCAGTGAAAATAACAGTAACTATGGCTACACCTTC. Its translation is CASSENNSNYGYTF.

The chain has TRBV21-1 and TRBJ1-4; TRBD1 was called by the table and not checked on the DNA. TRBV21-1 is flagged as a pseudogene. The CDR3 totals 17 residues. The DNA of the CDR3 is TGTGCCAGCAGCAACCCAACAAATGGTGCAACTAATGAAAAACTGTTTTTT. It yields the protein CASSNPTNGATNEKLFF.

V is TRBV15 and J is TRBJ2-7, with D possibly TRBD1 on 6 matching bases. CDR1 LNHNV and CDR2 YYDKDF come from the germline V gene (reference sequence). The CDR3 is 17 amino acids. V was clipped by 4 bases and J by 6 bases, with 25 bases between them. CDR3 DNA: TGTGCCACCAGCAATCCCAGCCGGGACACAAATATGGGCGAGCAGTACTTC. Its translation is CATSNPSRDTNMGEQYF.

This rearrangement joins TRBV9 to TRBJ2-6, with D unclear. V was cut by 5 bases and J by 0 bases, with 3 bases left in between. Per the germline V gene, CDR1 is SGDLS and CDR2 is YYNGEE. This CDR3 comprises 13 residues. This chain's CDR3 is CASRPSGANVLTF. The DNA for the CDR3 is TGTGCCAGCAGACCCTCTGGGGCCAACGTCCTGACTTTC.

This rearrangement joins TRBV28 to TRBJ2-3; 8 nucleotides agree with TRBD2. The V and J ends lost 6 bases and 0 bases, in that order; junction bases with no gene match: 8. The CDR3 contains 16 residues. CDR1 and CDR2 (germline): MDHEN, SYDVKM. CDR3 region: CASRRATSGSTDTQYF. CDR3 nucleotides: TGTGCCAGCAGAAGGGCAACTAGCGGTAGCACAGATACGCAGTATTTT.